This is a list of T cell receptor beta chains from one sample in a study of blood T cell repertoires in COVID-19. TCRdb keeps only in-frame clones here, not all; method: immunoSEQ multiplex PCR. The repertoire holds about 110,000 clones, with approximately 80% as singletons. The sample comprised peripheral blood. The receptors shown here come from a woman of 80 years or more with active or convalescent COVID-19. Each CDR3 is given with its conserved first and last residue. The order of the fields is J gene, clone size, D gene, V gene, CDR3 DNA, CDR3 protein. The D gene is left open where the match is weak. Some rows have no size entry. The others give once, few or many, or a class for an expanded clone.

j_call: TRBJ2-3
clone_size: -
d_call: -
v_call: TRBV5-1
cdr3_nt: TGCGCCAGCAGTTCTACAGGGCTTGGGGGCACAGATACGCAGTATTTT
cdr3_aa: CASSSTGLGGTDTQYF

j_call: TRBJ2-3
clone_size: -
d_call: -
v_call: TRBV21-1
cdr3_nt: TGTGCCAGCAGCAAGGGGACCCGGACTAGCGGGAGTCCTAGCACAGATACGCAGTATTTT
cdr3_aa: CASSKGTRTSGSPSTDTQYF

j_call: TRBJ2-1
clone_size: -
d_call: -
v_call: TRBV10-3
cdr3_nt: TGTGCCATCAGTCCCTCGAGCTCCTACAATGAGCAGTTCTTC
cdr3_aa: CAISPSSSYNEQFF

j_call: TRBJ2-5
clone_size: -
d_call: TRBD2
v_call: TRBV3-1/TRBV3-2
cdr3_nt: TGTGCCAGCAGCCAATCTCAAGTTTGGAGCGGGAGGCGGCAAGAGACCCAGTACTTC
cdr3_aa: CASSQSQVWSGRRQETQYF

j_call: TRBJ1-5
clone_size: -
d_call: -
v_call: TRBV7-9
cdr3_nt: TGTGCCAGCAGCCTACAACAGGGTTCCCAGCATTTT
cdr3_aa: CASSLQQGSQHF

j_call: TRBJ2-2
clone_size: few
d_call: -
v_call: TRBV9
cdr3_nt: TGTGCCAGCAGCGCGACAGTCTCGAAGTTCGGGGAGCTGTTTTTT
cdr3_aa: CASSATVSKFGELFF

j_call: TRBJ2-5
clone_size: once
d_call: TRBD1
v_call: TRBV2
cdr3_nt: TGTGCCAGCAGAAGGACAGGGCCTTTGGAGACCCAGTACTTC
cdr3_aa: CASRRTGPLETQYF

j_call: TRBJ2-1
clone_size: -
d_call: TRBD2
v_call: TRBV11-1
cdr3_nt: TGTGCCAGCAGACAACTAGCGGGAGTTTACAATGAGCAGTTCTTC
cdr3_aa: CASRQLAGVYNEQFF

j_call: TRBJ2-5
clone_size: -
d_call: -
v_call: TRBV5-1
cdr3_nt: TGCGCCAGCAGCCCAGGGACTGGAGAGACCCAGTACTTC
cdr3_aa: CASSPGTGETQYF

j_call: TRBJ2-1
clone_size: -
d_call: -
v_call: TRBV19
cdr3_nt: TGTGCCAGTAGTTCGGGTGTGGTTGAGCAGTTCTTC
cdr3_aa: CASSSGVVEQFF

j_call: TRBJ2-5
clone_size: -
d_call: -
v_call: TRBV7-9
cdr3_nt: TGTGCCAGCACCAAAAGGGGGGGCACCCAAGAGACCCAGTACTTC
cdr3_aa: CASTKRGGTQETQYF

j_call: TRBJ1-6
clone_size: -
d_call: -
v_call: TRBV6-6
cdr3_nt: TGTGCCACGAGGTTAAATTCACCCCTCCACTTT
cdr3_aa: CATRLNSPLHF

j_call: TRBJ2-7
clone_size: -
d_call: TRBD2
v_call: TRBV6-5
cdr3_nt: TGTGCCTTACGAGGGACTAGCGGGTATCGCTACGAGCAGTACTTC
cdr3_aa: CALRGTSGYRYEQYF

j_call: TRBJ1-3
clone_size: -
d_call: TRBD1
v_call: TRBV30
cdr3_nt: TGTGCCTGGAGGTACAGGGGCCTCGGAAACACCATATATTTT
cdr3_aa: CAWRYRGLGNTIYF

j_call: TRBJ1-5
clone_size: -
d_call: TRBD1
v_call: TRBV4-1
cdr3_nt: TGCGCCAGCAGCCAAGAGGGGGACAGTTATAGCAATCAGCCCCAGCATTTT
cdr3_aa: CASSQEGDSYSNQPQHF

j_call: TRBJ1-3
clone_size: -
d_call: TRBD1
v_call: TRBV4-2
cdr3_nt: TGTGCCAGCAGCCCGGACAGGGGGCAATTTGGAAACACCATATATTTT
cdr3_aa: CASSPDRGQFGNTIYF

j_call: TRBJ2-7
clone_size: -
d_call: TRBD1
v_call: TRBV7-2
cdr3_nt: TGTGCCATCACCCAAACGACAGGGGGCCGATACGAGCAGTACTTC
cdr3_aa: CAITQTTGGRYEQYF

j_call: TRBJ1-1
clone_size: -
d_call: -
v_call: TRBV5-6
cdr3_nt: TGTGCCACTCAAGACAGGCACGGAACTGAAGCTTTCTTT
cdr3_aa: CATQDRHGTEAFF

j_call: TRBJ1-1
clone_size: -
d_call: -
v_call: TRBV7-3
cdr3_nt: TGTGCCAGCAGCGAACAGGGTGGCACTGAAGCTTTCTTT
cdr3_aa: CASSEQGGTEAFF

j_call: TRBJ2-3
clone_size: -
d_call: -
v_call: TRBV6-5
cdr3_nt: TGTGCCAGCAGAAACGGACAGCGCACAGATACGCAGTATTTT
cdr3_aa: CASRNGQRTDTQYF

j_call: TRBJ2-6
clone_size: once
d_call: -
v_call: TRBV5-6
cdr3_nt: TGTGCCAGCAGCTTGTACGGGTCAGGGGCCAACGTCCTGACTTTC
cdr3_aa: CASSLYGSGANVLTF

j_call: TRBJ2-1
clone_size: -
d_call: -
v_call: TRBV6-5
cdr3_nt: TGTGCCAGCACCGAGGACTGGAACTACAATGAGCAGTTCTTC
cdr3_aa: CASTEDWNYNEQFF

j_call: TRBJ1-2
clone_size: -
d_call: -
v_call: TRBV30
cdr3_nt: TGTGCCCTACTGGTGACTCGCCTCATCGGCTACACCTTC
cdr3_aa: CALLVTRLIGYTF